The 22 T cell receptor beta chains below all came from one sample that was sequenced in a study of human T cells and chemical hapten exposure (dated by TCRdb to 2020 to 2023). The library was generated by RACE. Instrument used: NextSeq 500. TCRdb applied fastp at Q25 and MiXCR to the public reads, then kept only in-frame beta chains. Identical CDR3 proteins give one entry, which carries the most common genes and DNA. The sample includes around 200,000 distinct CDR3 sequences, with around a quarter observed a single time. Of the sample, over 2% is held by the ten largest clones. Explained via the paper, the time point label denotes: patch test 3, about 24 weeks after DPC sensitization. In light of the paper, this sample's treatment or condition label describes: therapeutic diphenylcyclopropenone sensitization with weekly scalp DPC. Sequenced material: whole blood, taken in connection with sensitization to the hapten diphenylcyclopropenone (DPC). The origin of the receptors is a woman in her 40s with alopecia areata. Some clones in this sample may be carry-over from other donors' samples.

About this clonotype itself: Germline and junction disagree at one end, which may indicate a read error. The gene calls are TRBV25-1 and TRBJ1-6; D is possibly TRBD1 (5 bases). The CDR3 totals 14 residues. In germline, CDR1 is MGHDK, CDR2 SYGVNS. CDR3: CASSGQPYNSLLHF. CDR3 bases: TGTGCCAGCAGTGGACAGCCCTATAATTCACTCCTCCACTTT. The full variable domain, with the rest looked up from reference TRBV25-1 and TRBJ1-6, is EADIYQTPRYLVIGTGKKITLECSQTMGHDKMYWYQQDPGMELHLIHYSYGVNSTEKGDLSSESTVSRIRTEHFPLTLESARPSHTSQYLCASSGQPYNSLLHFGNGTRLTVT.

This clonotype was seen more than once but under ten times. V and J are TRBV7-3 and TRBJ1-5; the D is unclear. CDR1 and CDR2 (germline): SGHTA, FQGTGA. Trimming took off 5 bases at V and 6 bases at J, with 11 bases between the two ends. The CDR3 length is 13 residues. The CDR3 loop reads CASSLTEGQPQHF. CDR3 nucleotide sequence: TGTGCCAGCAGCCTTACCGAAGGTCAGCCCCAGCATTTT.

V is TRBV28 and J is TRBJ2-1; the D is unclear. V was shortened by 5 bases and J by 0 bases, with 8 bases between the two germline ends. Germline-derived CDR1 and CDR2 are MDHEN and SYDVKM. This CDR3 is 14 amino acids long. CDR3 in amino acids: CASSLLSSYNEQFF. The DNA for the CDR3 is TGTGCCAGCAGTCTTCTAAGCTCCTACAATGAGCAGTTCTTC.

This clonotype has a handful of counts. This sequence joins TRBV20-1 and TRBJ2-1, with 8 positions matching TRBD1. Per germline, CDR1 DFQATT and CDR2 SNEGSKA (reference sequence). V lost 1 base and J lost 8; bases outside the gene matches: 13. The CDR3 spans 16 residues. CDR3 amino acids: CSARVLGQGVIYEQFF. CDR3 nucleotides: TGCAGTGCTAGAGTTCTCGGACAGGGCGTAATCTATGAGCAGTTCTTC.

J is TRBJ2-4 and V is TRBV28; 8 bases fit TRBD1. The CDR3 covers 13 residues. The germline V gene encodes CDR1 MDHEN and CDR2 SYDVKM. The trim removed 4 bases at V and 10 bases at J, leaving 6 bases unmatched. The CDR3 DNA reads TGTGCCAGCAGTTCGCAGGGGGCGGGTATTCAGTACTTC. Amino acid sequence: CASSSQGAGIQYF.

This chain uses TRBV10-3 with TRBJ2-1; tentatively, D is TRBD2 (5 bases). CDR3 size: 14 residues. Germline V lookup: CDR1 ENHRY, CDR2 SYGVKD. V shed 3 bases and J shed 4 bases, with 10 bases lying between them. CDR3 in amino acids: CAISDLARYNEQFF. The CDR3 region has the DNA TGTGCCATCAGTGATTTAGCGAGATACAATGAGCAGTTCTTC.

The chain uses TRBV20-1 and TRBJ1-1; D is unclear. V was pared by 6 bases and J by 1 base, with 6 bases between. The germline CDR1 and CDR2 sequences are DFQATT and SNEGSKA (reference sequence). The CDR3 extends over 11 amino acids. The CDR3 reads CSASQNTEAFF. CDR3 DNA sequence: TGCAGTGCCAGTCAGAACACTGAAGCTTTCTTT.

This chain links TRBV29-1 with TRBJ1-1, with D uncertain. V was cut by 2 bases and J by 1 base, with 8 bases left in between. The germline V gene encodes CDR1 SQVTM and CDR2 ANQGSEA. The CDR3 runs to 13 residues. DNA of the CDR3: TGCAGCGTTGAAATTTTCCAGAACACTGAAGCTTTCTTT. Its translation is CSVEIFQNTEAFF.

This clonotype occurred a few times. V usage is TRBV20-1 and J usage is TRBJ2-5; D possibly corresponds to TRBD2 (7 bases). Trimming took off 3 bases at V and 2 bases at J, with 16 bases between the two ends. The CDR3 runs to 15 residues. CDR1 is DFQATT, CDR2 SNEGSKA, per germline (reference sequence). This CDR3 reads CSASPSRGGQETQYF. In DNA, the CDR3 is TGCAGTGCTAGCCCCTCTAGGGGGGGGCAAGAGACCCAGTACTTC.

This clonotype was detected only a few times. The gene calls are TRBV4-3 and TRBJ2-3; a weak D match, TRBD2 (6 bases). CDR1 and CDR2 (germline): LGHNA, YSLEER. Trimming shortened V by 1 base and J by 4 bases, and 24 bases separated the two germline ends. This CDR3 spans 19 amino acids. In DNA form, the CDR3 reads TGCGCCAGCAGCCAAGGGCATACCCTCCGGGGGTGGTTCGCAGATACGCAGTATTTT. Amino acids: CASSQGHTLRGWFADTQYF.

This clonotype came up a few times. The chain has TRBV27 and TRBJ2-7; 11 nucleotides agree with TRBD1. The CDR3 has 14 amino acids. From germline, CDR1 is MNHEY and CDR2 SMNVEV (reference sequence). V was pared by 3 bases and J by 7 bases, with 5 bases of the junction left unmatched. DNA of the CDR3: TGTGCCAGCAGTTTCCGGGACAGGGGGGTTGAGCAGTACTTC. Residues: CASSFRDRGVEQYF.

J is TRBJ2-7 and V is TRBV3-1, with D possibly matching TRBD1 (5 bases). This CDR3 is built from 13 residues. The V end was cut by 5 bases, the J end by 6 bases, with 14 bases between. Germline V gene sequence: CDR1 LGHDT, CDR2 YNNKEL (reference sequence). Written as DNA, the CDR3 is TGTGCCAGCAGCTACGACAGAGCAGGCGAGCAGTACTTC. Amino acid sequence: CASSYDRAGEQYF.

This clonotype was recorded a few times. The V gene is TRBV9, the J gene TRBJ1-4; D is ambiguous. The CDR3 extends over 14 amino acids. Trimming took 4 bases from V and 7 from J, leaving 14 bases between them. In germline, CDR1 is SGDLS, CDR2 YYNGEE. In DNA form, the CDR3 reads TGTGCCAGCAGCCCAACGATCCAAGGTGAAAAACTGTTTTTT. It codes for CASSPTIQGEKLFF.

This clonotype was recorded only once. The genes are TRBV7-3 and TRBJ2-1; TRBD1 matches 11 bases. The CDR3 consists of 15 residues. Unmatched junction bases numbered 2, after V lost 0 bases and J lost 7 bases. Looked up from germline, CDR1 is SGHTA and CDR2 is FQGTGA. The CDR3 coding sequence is TGTGCCAGCAGCTTAACGGGGACAGGGGGGAATGAGCAGTTCTTC. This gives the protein CASSLTGTGGNEQFF.

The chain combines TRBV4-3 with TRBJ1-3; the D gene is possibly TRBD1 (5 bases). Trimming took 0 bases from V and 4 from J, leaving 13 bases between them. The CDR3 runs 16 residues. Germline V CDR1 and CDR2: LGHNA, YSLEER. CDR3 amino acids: CASSQDGGMSGNTIYF. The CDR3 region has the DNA TGCGCCAGCAGCCAAGATGGGGGGATGTCCGGAAACACCATATATTTT.

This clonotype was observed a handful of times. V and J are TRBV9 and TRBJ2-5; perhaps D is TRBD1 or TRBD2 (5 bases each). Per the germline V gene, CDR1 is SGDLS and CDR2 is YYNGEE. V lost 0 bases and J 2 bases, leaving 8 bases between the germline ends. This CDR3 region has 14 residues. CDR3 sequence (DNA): TGTGCCAGCAGCGTAGCCGGGACGCAAGAGACCCAGTACTTC. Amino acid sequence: CASSVAGTQETQYF.

CDR3 DNA sequence: TGTGCCAGCAGCCCGGCAGGGGTGGATGGCTACACCTTC. Encoded protein: CASSPAGVDGYTF. The chain joins TRBV7-9 to TRBJ1-2, with D tentatively TRBD1 (6 bases). Germline V lookup: CDR1 SEHNR, CDR2 FQNEAQ (reference sequence). The CDR3 covers 13 residues. V was cut by 5 bases and J by 6 bases, with 13 bases left in between.

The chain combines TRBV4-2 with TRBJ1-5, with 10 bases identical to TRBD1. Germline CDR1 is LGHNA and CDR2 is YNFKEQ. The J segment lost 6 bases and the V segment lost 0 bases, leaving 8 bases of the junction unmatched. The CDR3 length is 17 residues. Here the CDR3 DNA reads TGTGCCAGCAGCCAAGACATATTGGGACAGGGGCCTCAGCCCCAGCATTTT. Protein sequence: CASSQDILGQGPQPQHF.

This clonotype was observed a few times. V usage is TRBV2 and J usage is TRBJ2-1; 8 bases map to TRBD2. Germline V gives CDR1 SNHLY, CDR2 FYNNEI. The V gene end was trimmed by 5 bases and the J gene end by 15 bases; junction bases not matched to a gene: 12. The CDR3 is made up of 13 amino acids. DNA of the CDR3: TGTGCCAGCAGTTGGGTTGAGGCGGGGGGATCGTTCTTC. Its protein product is CASSWVEAGGSFF.

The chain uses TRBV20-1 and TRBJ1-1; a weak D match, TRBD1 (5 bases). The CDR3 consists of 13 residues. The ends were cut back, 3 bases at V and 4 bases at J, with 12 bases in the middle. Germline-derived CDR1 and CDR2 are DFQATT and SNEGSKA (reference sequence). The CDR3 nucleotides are TGCAGTGCTAGTTCCGACGGGGGCACTGAAGCTTTCTTT. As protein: CSASSDGGTEAFF.

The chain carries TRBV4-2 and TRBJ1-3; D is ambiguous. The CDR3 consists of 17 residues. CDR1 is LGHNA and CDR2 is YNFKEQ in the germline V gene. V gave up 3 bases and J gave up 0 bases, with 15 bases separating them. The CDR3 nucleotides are TGTGCCAGCAGCCATGGCTTCAGAGGAAGCTCTGGAAACACCATATATTTT. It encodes CASSHGFRGSSGNTIYF.

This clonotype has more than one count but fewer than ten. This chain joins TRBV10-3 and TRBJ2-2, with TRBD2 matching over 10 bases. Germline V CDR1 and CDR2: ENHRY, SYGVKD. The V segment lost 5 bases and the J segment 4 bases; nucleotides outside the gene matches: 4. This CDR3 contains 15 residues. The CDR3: CAISLAGAGTGELFF. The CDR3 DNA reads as TGTGCCATCAGTCTAGCGGGAGCGGGCACCGGGGAGCTGTTTTTT.